These 26 T cell receptor beta chains share one sample of origin, sequenced in a study of T cell responses to AZD1222 COVID-19 vaccine. The repertoire was sequenced with immunoSEQ multiplex PCR; TCRdb's copy has only in-frame clones and lacks some. The sample lists 85,000 to 130,000 clones; around 90% were seen once. The source was peripheral blood, collected on day 0 of AZD1222 vaccination. All receptors come from an adult in good health.

This clone was counted a few times. The J gene is TRBJ1-1, the V gene TRBV6-2 or TRBV6-3, with D perhaps TRBD1 (6 bases). The V gene lost 2 bases and the J gene lost 4 bases, with 17 bases spanning the gap. The CDR3 is made up of 16 amino acids. Germline V lookup: CDR1 MNHEY, CDR2 SVGEGT. CDR3 nucleotides: TGTGCCAGCAGTTACGACTCCCCAGGGGCAATCACTGAAGCTTTCTTT. Translated, it gives CASSYDSPGAITEAFF.

This clone was seen a single time. The chain carries TRBV19 and TRBJ2-7; either TRBD1 or TRBD2 may fit D (5 bases each). The V and J ends lost 2 bases and 1 base respectively, with 9 bases between them. The CDR3 length is 14 residues. Looked up from germline, CDR1 is LNHDA and CDR2 is SQIVND (reference sequence). DNA for the CDR3: TGTGCCAGTAGTATAACCAGGGAGTCCTACGAGCAGTACTTC. Its protein product is CASSITRESYEQYF.

This clone has more than one count but fewer than ten. The rearrangement links TRBV12-3 or TRBV12-4 to TRBJ1-2; a possible D gene is TRBD1 (6 bases). The CDR3 spans 10 residues. V was cut by 7 bases and J by 8 bases, with 8 bases left in between. CDR3: CASTQGGYTF. CDR3 DNA: TGTGCCAGCACCCAGGGGGGCTACACCTTC.

V gene TRBV28 combines with J gene TRBJ1-2; 7 bases align to TRBD1. This CDR3 is 16 amino acids long. The V segment lost 0 bases and the J segment 7 bases; nucleotides outside the gene matches: 11. Germline assignment: CDR1 MDHEN and CDR2 SYDVKM. In nucleotides, the CDR3 is TGTGCCAGCAGTTTATGGCAGTGGGAACAGGGGTCTGGCTACACCTTC. Translation gives CASSLWQWEQGSGYTF.

The chain carries TRBV27 and TRBJ1-6; unclear D gene. Germline lookup yields CDR1 MNHEY and CDR2 SMNVEV (reference sequence). V lost 5 bases and J lost 3, with 11 bases in between. The CDR3 loop spans 15 amino acids. CDR3 sequence reads: CASSLGPNYNSPLHF. CDR3 sequence (DNA): TGTGCCAGCAGTCTTGGACCTAACTATAATTCACCCCTCCACTTT.

This chain links TRBV6-2 or TRBV6-3 with TRBJ2-4, with 8 bases matching TRBD1. V lost 4 bases, J lost 8 bases, and 7 bases stayed unmatched. The CDR3 totals 14 residues. Germline-derived CDR1 and CDR2 are MNHEY and SVGEGT. The CDR3 reads CASSFSGGRDIQYF. CDR3 DNA sequence: TGTGCCAGCAGTTTTTCAGGGGGCCGGGACATTCAGTACTTC.

This clone was seen a handful of times. This chain uses TRBV19 with TRBJ1-4; TRBD1 matches at 7 bases. V lost 5 bases, J lost 8 bases, and 8 bases stayed unmatched. Germline V gene data show CDR1 as LNHDA and CDR2 as SQIVND (reference sequence). The CDR3 contains 14 residues. The CDR3 nucleotides are TGTGCCAGTAGTCGCCGGCAGGGGGAAGAAAAACTGTTTTTT. It is translated as CASSRRQGEEKLFF.

This chain connects TRBV7-6 to TRBJ2-7; possibly TRBD1 for D (6 bases). Germline loops: CDR1 SGHVS, CDR2 FNYEAQ. CDR3 length: 15 amino acids. V lost 1 base to trimming and J lost 6 bases, with 16 bases between them. The CDR3 sequence is CASSLVTGPLVEQYF. Written as DNA, the CDR3 is TGTGCCAGCAGCTTAGTAACAGGGCCCTTAGTCGAGCAGTACTTC.

This chain links TRBV27 with TRBJ2-5, with 7 bases lining up with TRBD2. Germline V gene lookup returns CDR1 MNHEY and CDR2 SMNVEV (reference sequence). The CDR3 length is 14 residues. V lost 11 bases and J lost 2; bases outside the gene matches: 11. Here the CDR3 reads CAVGRERGQETQYF. The DNA of the CDR3 is TGTGCCGTAGGGAGGGAGAGGGGACAAGAGACCCAGTACTTC.

The gene calls are TRBV12-3 or TRBV12-4 and TRBJ2-1; D is uncertain. The ends were cut back, 0 bases at V and 10 bases at J, with 7 bases in the middle. The CDR3 loop spans 12 amino acids. The CDR3 bases are TGTGCCAGCAGTTTAGCTGATCGGGAGCAGTTCTTC. Translation gives CASSLADREQFF.

This chain links TRBV7-2 with TRBJ1-5, with 8 positions matching TRBD1. The germline V gene has CDR1 SGHTA and CDR2 FQGNSA. V trimming: 3 bases; J trimming: 6 bases; junction bases outside the gene matches: 7. This CDR3 is built from 15 residues. The CDR3 region is CASSFMDRDSQPQHF. The CDR3 bases are TGTGCCAGCAGCTTCATGGACAGGGACAGTCAGCCCCAGCATTTT.

This chain uses TRBV7-2 with TRBJ2-1; D possibly corresponds to TRBD1 (6 bases). Trimming cost V 5 bases and J 0 bases, with 17 bases left between them. Germline lookup yields CDR1 SGHTA and CDR2 FQGNSA. This CDR3 has 17 amino acids. CDR3 protein: CASSRVGQRSSYNEQFF. Here the CDR3 DNA reads TGTGCCAGCAGCCGCGTCGGACAGCGAAGCTCCTACAATGAGCAGTTCTTC. The full variable domain, its missing parts supplied by reference TRBV7-2 and TRBJ2-1, is GAGVSQSPSNKVTEKGKDVELRCDPISGHTALYWYRQSLGQGLEFLIYFQGNSAPDKSGLPSDRFSAERTGGSVSTLTIQRTQQEDSAVYLCASSRVGQRSSYNEQFFGPGTRLTVL.

This clone was picked up one time. The CDR3 here is CASSLAAGYNNSPLHF. The CDR3 nucleotides read TGTGCCAGCAGCTTAGCGGCAGGGTATAATAATTCACCCCTCCACTTT. J is TRBJ1-6 and V is TRBV11-2, with D perhaps TRBD1 (5 bases). The CDR3 is 16 amino acids. The V end was cut by 1 base, the J end by 5 bases, with 12 bases between. The germline V gene has CDR1 SGHAT and CDR2 FQNNGV.

The genes are TRBV7-2 and TRBJ1-3, with unresolved D. Germline values: CDR1 SGHTA, CDR2 FQGNSA. The CDR3 extends over 14 amino acids. With 1 base removed from V and 4 bases from J, the gap between germline ends came to 8 bases. Here the CDR3 reads CASSLGNSGNTIYF. The DNA of the CDR3 is TGTGCCAGCAGCTTAGGGAACTCCGGAAACACCATATATTTT.

By proportion, this clone is medium-sized. The gene calls are TRBV7-7 and TRBJ1-1; D remains ambiguous. V was pared by 3 bases and J by 1 base, with 6 bases between. CDR1 is SSHAT and CDR2 is FNYEAQ in the germline V gene (reference sequence). This CDR3 spans 13 amino acids. The CDR3 sequence: CASSLNKNTEAFF. The CDR3, as DNA: TGTGCCAGCAGCTTGAACAAGAACACTGAAGCTTTCTTT.

The chain uses TRBV30 and TRBJ1-3, with D maybe TRBD1 (5 bases). Trimming took 4 bases from V and 0 from J, leaving 13 bases between them. The CDR3 covers 15 residues. The V gene's germline CDR1 is GTSNPN and CDR2 SVGIG (reference sequence). The CDR3 spells CAWNPGLLSGNTIYF. CDR3 in DNA: TGTGCCTGGAACCCGGGACTGCTCTCTGGAAACACCATATATTTT.

The chain joins TRBV5-1 to TRBJ2-2; D is unresolved. Between the trimmed V and J ends, which lost 4 bases and 6 bases, there was a span of 13 bases. Germline V gives CDR1 SGHRS, CDR2 YFSETQ. The CDR3 loop spans 14 amino acids. The CDR3, as DNA: TGCGCCAGCAGCCTGTACAGCAAATCCGGGGAGCTGTTTTTT. Translation gives CASSLYSKSGELFF.

This chain links TRBV10-2 with TRBJ2-1; D might be TRBD2 (6 bases). Trimming took 2 bases from V and 3 from J, leaving 8 bases between them. The length of the CDR3 is 14 residues. From germline, CDR1 is WSHSY and CDR2 SAAADI. The CDR3 DNA sequence: TGCGCCAGCAGTGAGCCGGACTACTACAATGAGCAGTTCTTC. Translating it yields CASSEPDYYNEQFF.

In DNA, the CDR3 is TGTGCCAGCAGTCCGTCAGCGGGACTCACATTTAGACTGTTTTTT. It specifies CASSPSAGLTFRLFF. V is TRBV27 and J is TRBJ1-4; D is possibly TRBD1 (5 bases). The V end was cut by 5 bases, the J end by 13 bases, with 23 bases between. This CDR3 has 15 residues. Germline V gene data show CDR1 as MNHEY and CDR2 as SMNVEV (reference sequence).

The chain employs TRBV7-3 and TRBJ2-7; either TRBD1 or TRBD2 may supply D (5 bases each). The germline CDR1 and CDR2 sequences are SGHTA and FQGTGA. Trimming removed 5 bases at V and 6 bases at J, with 20 bases between. This CDR3 is built from 15 residues. CDR3 region: CASSPSGQPGSEQYF. Here the CDR3 DNA reads TGTGCCAGCAGCCCGAGCGGACAACCCGGAAGCGAGCAGTACTTC.

This CDR3 reads CAWGRENLQETQYF. For the CDR3, the DNA is TGTGCCTGGGGGCGGGAGAACCTCCAAGAGACCCAGTACTTC. This chain joins TRBV30 and TRBJ2-5, with 7 bases fitting TRBD2. Losses at the gene ends were 5 bases for V and 1 base for J; bases not matched to a gene: 7. The length of the CDR3 is 14 residues. CDR1 and CDR2 from the germline V gene are GTSNPN and SVGIG (reference sequence). Together with reference TRBV30 and TRBJ2-5, the CDR3 gives the full variable domain: SQTIHQWPATLVQPVGSPLSLECTVEGTSNPNLYWYRQAAGRGLQLLFYSVGIGQISSEVPQNLSASRPQDRQFILSSKKLLLSDSGFYLCAWGRENLQETQYFGPGTRLLVL.

The chain joins TRBV7-2 to TRBJ1-2, with D perhaps TRBD1 (5 bases). Germline V lookup: CDR1 SGHTA, CDR2 FQGNSA. Trimming pared 5 bases from V and 13 bases from J, leaving 17 bases between. This CDR3 comprises 12 residues. The CDR3 reads CASSQHGGITTF. The CDR3 DNA follows: TGTGCCAGCAGCCAACACGGGGGGATAACCACCTTC.

V usage is TRBV2 and J usage is TRBJ2-7; D is unclear. The germline CDR1 and CDR2 sequences are SNHLY and FYNNEI. The CDR3 covers 11 residues. The V end lost 5 bases, the J end lost 8 bases, and 10 bases lay between the germline ends. CDR3 in amino acids: CASSKGIQQYF. The DNA of the CDR3 is TGTGCCAGCAGTAAGGGTATTCAGCAGTACTTC.

The V gene is TRBV15, the J gene TRBJ2-7; D assignment may be TRBD1 or TRBD2 (6 bases each). Germline values: CDR1 LNHNV, CDR2 YYDKDF (reference sequence). Trimming removed 0 bases at V and 5 bases at J, with 17 bases between. The CDR3 has 16 residues. The CDR3 sequence: CATSRDGGAGTDEQYF. DNA for the CDR3: TGTGCCACCAGCAGAGATGGGGGCGCGGGGACCGACGAGCAGTACTTC.

This chain uses TRBV7-9 with TRBJ1-2; D is undetermined. Germline V gives CDR1 SEHNR, CDR2 FQNEAQ (reference sequence). Trimming pared 1 base from V and 8 bases from J, leaving 17 bases between. The CDR3 sequence is 15 residues long. CDR3 DNA: TGTGCCAGCAGCTTAGGATTCGAGGGCTCTTGGGGCTACACCTTC. The encoded protein is CASSLGFEGSWGYTF. The variable domain in full, with the rest retrieved from reference TRBV7-9 and TRBJ1-2, is DTGVSQNPRHKITKRGQNVTFRCDPISEHNRLYWYRQTLGQGPEFLTYFQNEAQLEKSRLLSDRFSAERPKGSFSTLEIQRTEQGDSAMYLCASSLGFEGSWGYTFGSGTRLTVV.

The chain recombines TRBV11-2 with TRBJ1-6; no clear D gene. The CDR3 is 13 amino acids. Germline loops: CDR1 SGHAT, CDR2 FQNNGV. V lost 1 base, J lost 10 bases, and 8 bases lay in between. The CDR3 loop reads CASSLAWQSPLHF. As DNA, the CDR3 is TGTGCCAGCAGCTTAGCCTGGCAGTCACCCCTCCACTTT.